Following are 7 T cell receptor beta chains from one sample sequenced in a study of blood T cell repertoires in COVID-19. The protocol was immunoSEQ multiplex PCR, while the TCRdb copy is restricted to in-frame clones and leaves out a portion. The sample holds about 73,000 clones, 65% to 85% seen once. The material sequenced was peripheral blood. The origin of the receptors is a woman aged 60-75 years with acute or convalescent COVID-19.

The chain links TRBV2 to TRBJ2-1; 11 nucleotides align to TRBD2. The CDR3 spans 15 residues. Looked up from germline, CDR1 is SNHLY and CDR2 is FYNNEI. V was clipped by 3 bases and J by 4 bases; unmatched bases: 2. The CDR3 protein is CASSEGLAEYNEQFF. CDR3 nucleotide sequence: TGTGCCAGCAGTGAGGGACTAGCGGAATACAATGAGCAGTTCTTC.

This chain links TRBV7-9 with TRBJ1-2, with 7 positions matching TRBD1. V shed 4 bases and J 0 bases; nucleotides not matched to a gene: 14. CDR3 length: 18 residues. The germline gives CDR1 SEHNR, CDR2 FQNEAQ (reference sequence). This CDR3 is CASSSVRDSLRANYGYTF. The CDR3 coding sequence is TGTGCCAGCAGCTCCGTTCGGGACAGTCTACGAGCTAACTATGGCTACACCTTC.

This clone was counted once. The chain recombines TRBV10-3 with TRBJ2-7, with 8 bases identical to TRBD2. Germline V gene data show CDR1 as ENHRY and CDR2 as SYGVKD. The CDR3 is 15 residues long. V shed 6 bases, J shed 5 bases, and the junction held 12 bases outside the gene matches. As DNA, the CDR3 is TGTGCCATCAGCGAGGGACTAGACGGTTTGGACGAGCAGTACTTC. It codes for CAISEGLDGLDEQYF.

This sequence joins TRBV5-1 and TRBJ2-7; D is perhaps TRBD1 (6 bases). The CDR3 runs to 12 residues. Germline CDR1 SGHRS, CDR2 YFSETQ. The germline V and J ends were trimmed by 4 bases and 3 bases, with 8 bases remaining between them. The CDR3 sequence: CASSRDIYEQYF. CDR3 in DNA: TGCGCCAGCAGCAGGGACATCTACGAGCAGTACTTC.

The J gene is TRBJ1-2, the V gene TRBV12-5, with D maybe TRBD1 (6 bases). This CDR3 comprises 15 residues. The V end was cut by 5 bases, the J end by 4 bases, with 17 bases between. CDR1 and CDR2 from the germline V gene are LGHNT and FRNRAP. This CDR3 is CASGPGQPGLYGYTF. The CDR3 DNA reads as TGTGCTAGTGGTCCAGGACAGCCCGGGCTCTATGGCTACACCTTC.

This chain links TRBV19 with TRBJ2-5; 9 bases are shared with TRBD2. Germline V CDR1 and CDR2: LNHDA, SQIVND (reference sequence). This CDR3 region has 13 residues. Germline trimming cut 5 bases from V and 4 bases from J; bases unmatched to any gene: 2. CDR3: CASSRAGGETQYF. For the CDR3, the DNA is TGTGCCAGTAGTCGAGCGGGGGGAGAGACCCAGTACTTC. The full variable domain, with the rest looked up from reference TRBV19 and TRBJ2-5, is DGGITQSPKYLFRKEGQNVTLSCEQNLNHDAMYWYRQDPGQGLRLIYYSQIVNDFQKGDIAEGYSVSREKKESFPLTVTSAQKNPTAFYLCASSRAGGETQYFGPGTRLLVL.

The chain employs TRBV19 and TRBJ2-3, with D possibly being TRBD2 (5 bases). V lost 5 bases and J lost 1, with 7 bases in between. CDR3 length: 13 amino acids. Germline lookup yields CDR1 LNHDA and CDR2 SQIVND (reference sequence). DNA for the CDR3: TGTGCCAGTAGTTGGGAGCGCACAGATACGCAGTATTTT. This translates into CASSWERTDTQYF.